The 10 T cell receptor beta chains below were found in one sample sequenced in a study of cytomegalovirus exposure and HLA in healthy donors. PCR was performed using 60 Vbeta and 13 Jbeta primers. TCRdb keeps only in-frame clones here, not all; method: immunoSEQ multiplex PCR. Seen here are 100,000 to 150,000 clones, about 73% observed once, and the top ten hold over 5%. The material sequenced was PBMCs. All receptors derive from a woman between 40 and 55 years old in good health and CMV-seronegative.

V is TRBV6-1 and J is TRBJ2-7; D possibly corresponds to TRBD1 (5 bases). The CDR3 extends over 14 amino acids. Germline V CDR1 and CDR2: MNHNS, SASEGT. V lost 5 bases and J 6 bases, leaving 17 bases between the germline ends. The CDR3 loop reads CASSNRRSWVEQYF. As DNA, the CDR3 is TGTGCCAGCAGTAACAGGCGGAGTTGGGTCGAGCAGTACTTC.

The CDR3 protein is CASSIDGSRPTNTGELFF. The CDR3 DNA reads TGTGCCAGTAGTATAGATGGTAGCAGACCGACGAACACCGGGGAGCTGTTTTTT. The chain joins TRBV19 to TRBJ2-2, with unresolved D. The CDR3 extends over 18 amino acids. The V end was cut by 0 bases, the J end by 0 bases, with 14 bases between. Germline V gene sequence: CDR1 LNHDA, CDR2 SQIVND (reference sequence).

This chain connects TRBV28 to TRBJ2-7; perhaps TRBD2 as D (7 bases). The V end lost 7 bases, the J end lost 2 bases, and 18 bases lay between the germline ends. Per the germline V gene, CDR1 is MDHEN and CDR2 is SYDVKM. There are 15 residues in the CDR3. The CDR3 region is CASNLGGGGAYEQYF. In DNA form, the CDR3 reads TGTGCCAGCAACCTAGGGGGGGGAGGGGCCTACGAGCAGTACTTC.

In DNA form, the CDR3 reads TGTGCCAGCAGTTCAGGGTTTGGCTACACCTTC. The encoded protein is CASSSGFGYTF. V is TRBV28 and J is TRBJ1-2, with D possibly matching TRBD1 (5 bases). The CDR3 has 11 amino acids. Germline assignment: CDR1 MDHEN and CDR2 SYDVKM. Trimming stripped 4 bases from V and 7 bases from J, with 7 bases between.

Written as DNA, the CDR3 is TGTGCCACCAGTCCGCGGCGAGGGGAGCTGTTTTTT. Encoded protein: CATSPRRGELFF. The chain combines TRBV15 with TRBJ2-2; D unclear. CDR1 LNHNV and CDR2 YYDKDF come from the germline V gene (reference sequence). This CDR3 is built from 12 residues. Deletions cut 6 bases from V and 8 bases from J, with 10 bases between.

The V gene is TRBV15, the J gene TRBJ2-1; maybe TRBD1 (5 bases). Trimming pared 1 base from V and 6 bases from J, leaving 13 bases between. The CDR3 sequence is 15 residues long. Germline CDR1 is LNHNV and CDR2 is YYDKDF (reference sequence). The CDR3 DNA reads TGTGCCACCAGCAGAGTGCCCAGGGCAGGCAATGAGCAGTTCTTC. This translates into CATSRVPRAGNEQFF. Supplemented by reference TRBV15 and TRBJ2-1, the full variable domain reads DAMVIQNPRYQVTQFGKPVTLSCSQTLNHNVMYWYQQKSSQAPKLLFHYYDKDFNNEADTPDNFQSRRPNTSFCFLDIRSPGLGDTAMYLCATSRVPRAGNEQFFGPGTRLTVL.

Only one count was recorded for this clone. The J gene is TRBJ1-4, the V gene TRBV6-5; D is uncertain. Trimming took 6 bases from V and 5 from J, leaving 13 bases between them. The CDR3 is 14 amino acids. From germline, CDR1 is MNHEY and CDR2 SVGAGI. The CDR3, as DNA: TGTGCCAGCAGGCGGGGTCCTAGGAATGAAAAACTGTTTTTT. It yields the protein CASRRGPRNEKLFF.

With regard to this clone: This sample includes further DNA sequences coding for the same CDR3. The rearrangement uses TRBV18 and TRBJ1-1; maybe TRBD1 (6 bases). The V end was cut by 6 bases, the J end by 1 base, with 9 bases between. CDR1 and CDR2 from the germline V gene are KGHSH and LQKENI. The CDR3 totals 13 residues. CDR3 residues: CASSPGQNTEAFF. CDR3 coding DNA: TGTGCCAGCTCCCCGGGACAGAACACTGAAGCTTTCTTT. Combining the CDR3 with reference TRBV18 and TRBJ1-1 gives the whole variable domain NAGVMQNPRHLVRRRGQEARLRCSPMKGHSHVYWYRQLPEEGLKFMVYLQKENIIDESGMPKERFSAEFPKEGPSILRIQQVVRGDSAAYFCASSPGQNTEAFFGQGTRLTVV.

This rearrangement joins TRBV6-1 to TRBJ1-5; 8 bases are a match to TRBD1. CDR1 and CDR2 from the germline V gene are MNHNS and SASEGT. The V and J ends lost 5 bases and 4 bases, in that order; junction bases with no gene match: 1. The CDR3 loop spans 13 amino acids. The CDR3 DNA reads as TGTGCCAGCAGTAGACAGGGGAATCAGCCCCAGCATTTT. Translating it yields CASSRQGNQPQHF.

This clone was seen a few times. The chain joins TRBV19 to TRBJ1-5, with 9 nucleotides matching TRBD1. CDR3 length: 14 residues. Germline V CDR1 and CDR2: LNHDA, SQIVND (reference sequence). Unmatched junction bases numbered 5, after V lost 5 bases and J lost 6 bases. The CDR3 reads CASSPGQGVQPQHF. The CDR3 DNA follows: TGTGCCAGTAGTCCGGGACAGGGAGTTCAGCCCCAGCATTTT.